These T cell receptor beta chains were read from a single sample in a study of blood T cells in healthy people across ages. TCRdb independently ran MiXCR on the 5' RACE reads; one entry per CDR3 protein. The sample contains about 540,000 distinct CDR3 sequences, approximately 25% of which appear only once. The same specimen was also included in a second study, on T cells of mothers and their children.

Sample: blood. These receptors were collected from a boy aged 10-17 years in good health. Each CDR3 is given with its conserved first and last residue. The order of the fields is CDR3 DNA, CDR3 protein, D gene, V gene, clone size, J gene. A D gene is named only where the DNA matches it firmly. Only part of the rows carry a size: once, few, many, or a class if the clone is expanded.

CDR3 DNA: TGTGCCAGCACCACCAGGTGGGGGGGCGAGAGTAATGAAAAACTGTTTTTT; CDR3 protein: CASTTRWGGESNEKLFF; D gene: NA; V gene: TRBV27; clone size: few; J gene: TRBJ1-4
CDR3 DNA: TGTGCCTGGAGACCGGAGACAGGACATCGGCAGTTCTTC; CDR3 protein: CAWRPETGHRQFF; D gene: NA; V gene: TRBV30; clone size: NA; J gene: TRBJ2-1
CDR3 DNA: TGTGCCAGCAGCTCCCCGCCCCGACAACCTGAAGCTTTCTTT; CDR3 protein: CASSSPPRQPEAFF; D gene: NA; V gene: TRBV7-2; clone size: NA; J gene: TRBJ1-1
CDR3 DNA: TGTGCCAGCAGCCAGGGACAGACCATTCAGTACTTC; CDR3 protein: CASSQGQTIQYF; D gene: TRBD1; V gene: TRBV7-2; clone size: NA; J gene: TRBJ2-4
CDR3 DNA: TGTGCCAGCAAAGACAGCCTCGTTTCCACAGATACGCAGTATTTT; CDR3 protein: CASKDSLVSTDTQYF; D gene: NA; V gene: TRBV6-6; clone size: NA; J gene: TRBJ2-3
CDR3 DNA: TGTGCCAGCAGTCCCAGTTCGACAGCGGGGACCCAGTACTTC; CDR3 protein: CASSPSSTAGTQYF; D gene: NA; V gene: TRBV27; clone size: few; J gene: TRBJ2-5
CDR3 DNA: TGTGCCAGCAGTAACCAGGGGGACCCCCGGGAGACCCAGTACTTC; CDR3 protein: CASSNQGDPRETQYF; D gene: TRBD1; V gene: TRBV28; clone size: few; J gene: TRBJ2-5
CDR3 DNA: TGTGCCAGCAGCCAAATACCGGGACAGACAGGTGGAGAGACCCAGTACTTC; CDR3 protein: CASSQIPGQTGGETQYF; D gene: TRBD1; V gene: TRBV3-1; clone size: NA; J gene: TRBJ2-5
CDR3 DNA: TGTGCCAGCAGCCCCCCCGGGGGCGGCAATCAGCCCCAGCATTTT; CDR3 protein: CASSPPGGGNQPQHF; D gene: NA; V gene: TRBV6-5; clone size: few; J gene: TRBJ1-5
CDR3 DNA: TGCAGTGCGGAAAGGGCGGGATATGAGACCCAGTACTTC; CDR3 protein: CSAERAGYETQYF; D gene: NA; V gene: TRBV20-1; clone size: NA; J gene: TRBJ2-5
CDR3 DNA: TGTGCCACCAGTGCCCTAGGACAGGGGGTAGCAGAGACCCAGTACTTC; CDR3 protein: CATSALGQGVAETQYF; D gene: TRBD1; V gene: TRBV24-1; clone size: few; J gene: TRBJ2-5
CDR3 DNA: TGTGCCAGCAGCTTACGGGGATTATACCAAGAGACCCAGTACTTC; CDR3 protein: CASSLRGLYQETQYF; D gene: NA; V gene: TRBV7-2; clone size: few; J gene: TRBJ2-5
CDR3 DNA: TGTGCCAGCAGCTTAGTTTCAACTGAAGCTTTCTTT; CDR3 protein: CASSLVSTEAFF; D gene: NA; V gene: TRBV13; clone size: NA; J gene: TRBJ1-1
CDR3 DNA: TGTGCCAGCAGCTCCCGAACCGGGACAGGGAGCTTTAGCAATCAGCCCCAGCATTTT; CDR3 protein: CASSSRTGTGSFSNQPQHF; D gene: TRBD1; V gene: TRBV7-8; clone size: NA; J gene: TRBJ1-5
CDR3 DNA: TGTGCCACCAGTGATCGGGGGACAGGGTCCTACAATGAGCAGTCCTTC; CDR3 protein: CATSDRGTGSYNEQSF; D gene: TRBD1; V gene: TRBV24-1; clone size: NA; J gene: TRBJ2-1
CDR3 DNA: TGCAGTGCTAGAAGTACCGGGGCCAACGTCCGGACTTTC; CDR3 protein: CSARSTGANVRTF; D gene: NA; V gene: TRBV20-1; clone size: NA; J gene: TRBJ2-6
CDR3 DNA: TGTGCCAGCAGCCAAGGTGGAGGGCGTGAAGCTTTCTTT; CDR3 protein: CASSQGGGREAFF; D gene: NA; V gene: TRBV3-1; clone size: few; J gene: TRBJ1-1
CDR3 DNA: TGTGCCAGCAGTAACACACCGAACACTGGAGCTTTCTTT; CDR3 protein: CASSNTPNTGAFF; D gene: NA; V gene: TRBV6-1; clone size: NA; J gene: TRBJ1-1
CDR3 DNA: TGTGCCAGCAGCGACAACAGGGGCCGCCGGACCCAGTACTTC; CDR3 protein: CASSDNRGRRTQYF; D gene: TRBD1; V gene: TRBV11-2; clone size: few; J gene: TRBJ2-5
CDR3 DNA: TGTGCCAGCAGCCCCCGGGACAGCTATGGCTACACCTTC; CDR3 protein: CASSPRDSYGYTF; D gene: TRBD1; V gene: TRBV7-2; clone size: few; J gene: TRBJ1-2
CDR3 DNA: TGTGCCAGCAGCTCCTATACGAACACTGAAGCTTTCTTT; CDR3 protein: CASSSYTNTEAFF; D gene: NA; V gene: TRBV2; clone size: NA; J gene: TRBJ1-1
CDR3 DNA: TGTGCCAGTGTCACGGGAGACTCCTACAATGAGCAGTTCTTC; CDR3 protein: CASVTGDSYNEQFF; D gene: NA; V gene: TRBV7-9; clone size: NA; J gene: TRBJ2-1
CDR3 DNA: TGTGCCAGCTCCGGCCGACAGGGCTATTCACCCCTCCACTTT; CDR3 protein: CASSGRQGYSPLHF; D gene: TRBD1; V gene: TRBV25-1; clone size: NA; J gene: TRBJ1-6
CDR3 DNA: TGTGCCATCAGAGGACAGGGCAACTACGAGCAGTACTTC; CDR3 protein: CAIRGQGNYEQYF; D gene: TRBD1; V gene: TRBV10-3; clone size: few; J gene: TRBJ2-7